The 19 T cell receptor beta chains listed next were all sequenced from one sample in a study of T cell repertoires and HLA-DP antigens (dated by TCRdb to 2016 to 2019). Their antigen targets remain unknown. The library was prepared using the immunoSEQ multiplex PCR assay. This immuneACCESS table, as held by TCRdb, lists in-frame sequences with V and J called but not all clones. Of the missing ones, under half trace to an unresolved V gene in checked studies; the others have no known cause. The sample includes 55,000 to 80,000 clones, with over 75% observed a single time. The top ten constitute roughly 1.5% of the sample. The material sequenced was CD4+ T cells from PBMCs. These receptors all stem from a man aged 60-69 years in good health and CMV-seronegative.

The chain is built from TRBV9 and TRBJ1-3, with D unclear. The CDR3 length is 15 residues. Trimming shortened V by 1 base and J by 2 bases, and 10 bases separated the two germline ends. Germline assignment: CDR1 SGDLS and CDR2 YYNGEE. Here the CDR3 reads CASSVSVAAGNTIYF. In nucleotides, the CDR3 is TGTGCCAGCAGCGTATCAGTGGCAGCTGGAAACACCATATATTTT.

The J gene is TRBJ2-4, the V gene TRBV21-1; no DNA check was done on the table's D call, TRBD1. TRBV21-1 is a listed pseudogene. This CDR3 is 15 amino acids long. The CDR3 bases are TGTGCCAGCAGCGGATTGGTGGGCCCCTTGGACATTCAGTACTTC. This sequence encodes CASSGLVGPLDIQYF.

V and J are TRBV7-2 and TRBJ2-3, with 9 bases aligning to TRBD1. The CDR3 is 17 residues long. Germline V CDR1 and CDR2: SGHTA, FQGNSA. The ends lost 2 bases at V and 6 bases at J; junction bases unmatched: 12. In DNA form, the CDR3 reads TGTGCCAGCAGCTTACTCCTCGGACAGGGGTATGGGGATACGCAGTATTTT. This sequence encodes CASSLLLGQGYGDTQYF.

The CDR3 sequence: CASSQDEGNWPLHF. Written as DNA, the CDR3 is TGCGCCAGCAGCCAAGATGAGGGGAACTGGCCCCTCCACTTT. The rearrangement uses TRBV4-1 and TRBJ1-6, with D possibly TRBD1 on 5 matching bases. The ends were cut back, 0 bases at V and 13 bases at J, with 13 bases in the middle. Germline V gene sequence: CDR1 MGHRA, CDR2 YSYEKL. This CDR3 has 14 residues.

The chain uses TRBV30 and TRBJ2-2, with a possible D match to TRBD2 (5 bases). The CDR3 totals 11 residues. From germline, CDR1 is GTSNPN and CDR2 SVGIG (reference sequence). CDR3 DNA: TGTGCACGAATGGGAGCCGGGGAGCTGTTTTTT. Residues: CARMGAGELFF.

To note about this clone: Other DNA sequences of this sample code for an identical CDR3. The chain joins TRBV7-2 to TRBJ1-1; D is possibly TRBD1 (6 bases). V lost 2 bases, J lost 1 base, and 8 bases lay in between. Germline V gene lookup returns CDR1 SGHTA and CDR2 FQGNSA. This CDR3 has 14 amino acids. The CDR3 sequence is CASSLQGPNTEAFF. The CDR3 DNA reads TGTGCCAGCAGCTTACAGGGGCCGAACACTGAAGCTTTCTTT.

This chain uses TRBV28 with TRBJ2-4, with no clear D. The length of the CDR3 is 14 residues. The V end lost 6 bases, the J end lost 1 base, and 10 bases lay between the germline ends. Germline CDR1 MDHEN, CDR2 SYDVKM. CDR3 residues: CASSPPGAKNIQYF. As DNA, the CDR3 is TGTGCCAGCAGCCCCCCCGGGGCCAAAAACATTCAGTACTTC.

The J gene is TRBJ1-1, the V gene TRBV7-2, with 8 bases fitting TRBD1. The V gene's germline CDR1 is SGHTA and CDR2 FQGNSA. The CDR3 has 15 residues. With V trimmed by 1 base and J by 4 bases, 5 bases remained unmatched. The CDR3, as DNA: TGTGCCAGCAGCTTAGAATCAGGGGGCTTCACTGAAGCTTTCTTT. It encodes CASSLESGGFTEAFF.

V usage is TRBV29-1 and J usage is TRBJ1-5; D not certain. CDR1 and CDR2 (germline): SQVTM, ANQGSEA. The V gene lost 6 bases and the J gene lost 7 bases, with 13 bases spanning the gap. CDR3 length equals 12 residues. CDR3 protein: CSVRDLGQPQHF. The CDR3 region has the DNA TGCAGCGTCCGGGATCTAGGGCAGCCCCAGCATTTT.

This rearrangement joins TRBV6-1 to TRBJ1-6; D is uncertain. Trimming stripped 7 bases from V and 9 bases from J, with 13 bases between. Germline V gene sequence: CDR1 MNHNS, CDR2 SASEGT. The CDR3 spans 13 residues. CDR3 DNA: TGTGCCAGCATAAAGAATAACGGTTCACCCCTCCACTTT. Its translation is CASIKNNGSPLHF.

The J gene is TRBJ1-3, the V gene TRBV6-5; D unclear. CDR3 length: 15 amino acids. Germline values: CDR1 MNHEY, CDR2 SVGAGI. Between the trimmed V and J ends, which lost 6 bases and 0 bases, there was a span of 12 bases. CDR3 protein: CASSSESDSGNTIYF. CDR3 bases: TGTGCCAGCAGCTCCGAATCAGACTCTGGAAACACCATATATTTT.

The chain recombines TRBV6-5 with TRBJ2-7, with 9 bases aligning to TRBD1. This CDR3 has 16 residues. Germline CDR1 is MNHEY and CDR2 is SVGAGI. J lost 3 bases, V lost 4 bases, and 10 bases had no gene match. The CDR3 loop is CASSWGGTGKNYEQYF. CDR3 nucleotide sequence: TGTGCCAGCAGTTGGGGGGGGACAGGGAAAAACTACGAGCAGTACTTC.

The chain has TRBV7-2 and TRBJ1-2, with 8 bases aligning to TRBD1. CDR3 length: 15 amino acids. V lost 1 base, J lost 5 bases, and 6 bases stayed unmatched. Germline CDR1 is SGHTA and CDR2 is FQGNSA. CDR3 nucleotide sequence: TGTGCCAGCAGCTTAGGGGTGGGACAGGCATATGGCTACACCTTC. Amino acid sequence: CASSLGVGQAYGYTF.

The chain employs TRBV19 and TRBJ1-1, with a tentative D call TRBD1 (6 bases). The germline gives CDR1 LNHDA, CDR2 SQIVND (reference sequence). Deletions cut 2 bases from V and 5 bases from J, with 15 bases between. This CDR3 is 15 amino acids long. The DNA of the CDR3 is TGTGCCAGTAGTATAACGCGGGCGACAGGTACTGAAGCTTTCTTT. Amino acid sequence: CASSITRATGTEAFF.

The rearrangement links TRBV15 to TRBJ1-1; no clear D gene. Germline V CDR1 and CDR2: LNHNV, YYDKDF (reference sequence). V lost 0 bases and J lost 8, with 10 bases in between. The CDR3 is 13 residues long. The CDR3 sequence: CATSRDSNREAFF. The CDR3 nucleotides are TGTGCCACCAGCAGAGATTCAAATCGGGAAGCTTTCTTT. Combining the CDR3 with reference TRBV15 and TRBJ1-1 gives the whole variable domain DAMVIQNPRYQVTQFGKPVTLSCSQTLNHNVMYWYQQKSSQAPKLLFHYYDKDFNNEADTPDNFQSRRPNTSFCFLDIRSPGLGDTAMYLCATSRDSNREAFFGQGTRLTVV.

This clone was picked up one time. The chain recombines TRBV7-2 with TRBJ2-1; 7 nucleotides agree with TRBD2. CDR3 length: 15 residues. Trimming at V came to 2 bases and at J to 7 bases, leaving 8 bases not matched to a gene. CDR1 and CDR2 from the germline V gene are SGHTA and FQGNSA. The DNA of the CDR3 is TGTGCCAGCAGCTTATTAACGGGAGGATCGAATGAGCAGTTCTTC. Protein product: CASSLLTGGSNEQFF.

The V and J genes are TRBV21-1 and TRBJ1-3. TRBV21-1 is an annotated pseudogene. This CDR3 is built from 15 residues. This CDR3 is CASQAGAGSGNTIYF. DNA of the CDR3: TGTGCCAGTCAGGCGGGCGCAGGTTCTGGAAACACCATATATTTT.

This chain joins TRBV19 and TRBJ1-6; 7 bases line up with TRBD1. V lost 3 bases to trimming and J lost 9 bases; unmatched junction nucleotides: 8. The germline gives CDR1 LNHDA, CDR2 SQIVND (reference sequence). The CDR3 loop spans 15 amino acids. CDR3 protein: CASSIEGAESSPLHF. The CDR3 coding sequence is TGTGCCAGTAGTATTGAGGGGGCAGAGAGTTCACCCCTCCACTTT.

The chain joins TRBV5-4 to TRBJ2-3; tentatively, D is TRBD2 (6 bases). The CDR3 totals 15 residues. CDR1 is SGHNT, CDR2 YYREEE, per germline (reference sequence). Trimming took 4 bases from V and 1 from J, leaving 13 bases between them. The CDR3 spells CASSAGTGGTDTQYF. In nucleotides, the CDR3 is TGTGCCAGCAGCGCGGGGACTGGGGGCACAGATACGCAGTATTTT.